The 19 T cell receptor beta chains below all came from one sample that was sequenced in a study of cytomegalovirus exposure and HLA in healthy donors. Profiling relied on immunoSEQ multiplex PCR, and the TCRdb table lists in-frame clones only, not all of them. The top ten hold about 0.65% of the sample, which has under 150,000 clones, approximately 90% seen once. The sequenced sample was PBMCs. The receptors were sampled from a man between 18 and 35 years old in good health and CMV-seronegative.

In its sample, this clone was seen once. V is TRBV5-1 and J is TRBJ1-2; D is possibly TRBD1 (5 bases). Germline CDR1 is SGHRS and CDR2 is YFSETQ. This CDR3 has 15 residues. V was clipped by 5 bases and J by 5 bases, with 19 bases between them. The CDR3 region is CASSGTAARAYGYTF. CDR3 DNA sequence: TGCGCCAGCAGTGGAACGGCAGCCAGGGCTTATGGCTACACCTTC.

The genes are TRBV10-2 and TRBJ2-5, with 12 bases identical to TRBD1. The germline V gene encodes CDR1 WSHSY and CDR2 SAAADI. The CDR3 extends over 15 amino acids. After removal of 9 bases from V and 5 bases from J, the junction contained 10 bases not matched to a gene. The CDR3 DNA follows: TGCGCCAGTTCTCCGGGACAGGGGGCTGCGGAGACCCAGTACTTC. Translated: CASSPGQGAAETQYF.

This chain links TRBV6-5 with TRBJ2-3; the D is unclear. CDR3 length: 16 amino acids. Trimming took off 2 bases at V and 0 bases at J, with 12 bases between the two ends. Germline loops: CDR1 MNHEY, CDR2 SVGAGI. The DNA for the CDR3 is TGTGCCAGCAGTTACGCGGCTTCCCCTAGCACAGATACGCAGTATTTT. It yields the protein CASSYAASPSTDTQYF.

This chain uses TRBV10-3 with TRBJ2-1; TRBD1 aligns across 9 bases. CDR1 ENHRY and CDR2 SYGVKD come from the germline V gene. The CDR3 spans 14 residues. Losses at the gene ends were 6 bases for V and 7 bases for J; bases not matched to a gene: 7. This CDR3 reads CAIRDPQGANEQFF. The CDR3 nucleotides are TGTGCCATCAGGGATCCACAGGGGGCAAATGAGCAGTTCTTC.

This sequence joins TRBV6-6 and TRBJ2-3, with 7 bases aligning to TRBD1. The V segment lost 6 bases and the J segment 2 bases; nucleotides outside the gene matches: 8. The germline gives CDR1 MNHNY, CDR2 SVGAGI (reference sequence). This CDR3 comprises 15 residues. The CDR3 here is CASSLKGQLTDTQYF. CDR3 DNA sequence: TGTGCCAGCAGCCTTAAGGGACAGCTCACAGATACGCAGTATTTT.

This clone has only one observation. This chain's CDR3 is CASSSRGQGNQPQHF. CDR3 nucleotide sequence: TGTGCCAGCAGCTCCAGGGGTCAGGGCAATCAGCCCCAGCATTTT. This chain links TRBV7-8 with TRBJ1-5, with D possibly TRBD1 on 6 matching bases. The CDR3 is 15 residues long. Per the germline V gene, CDR1 is SGHVS and CDR2 is FQNEAQ. Between the trimmed V and J ends, which lost 4 bases and 2 bases, there was a span of 12 bases.

The chain couples TRBV4-3 to TRBJ2-1; the D gene is possibly TRBD2 (5 bases). V lost 1 base and J 8 bases, leaving 15 bases between the germline ends. Per the germline V gene, CDR1 is LGHNA and CDR2 is YSLEER. CDR3 length equals 15 residues. This chain's CDR3 is CASSQASYPGDEQFF. CDR3 nucleotide sequence: TGCGCCAGCAGCCAAGCTAGCTACCCTGGGGATGAGCAGTTCTTC.

This chain links TRBV4-3 with TRBJ1-3; 7 bases fit TRBD1. The CDR3 has 16 residues. In germline, CDR1 is LGHNA, CDR2 YSLEER. With 3 bases clipped from V and 2 bases from J, the junction kept 7 bases outside the gene matches. The CDR3 sequence: CASSQTVQGAGNTIYF. CDR3 bases: TGCGCCAGCAGCCAGACGGTTCAGGGGGCTGGAAACACCATATATTTT.

The V call is TRBV11-2, the J call TRBJ2-1; D might be TRBD2 (6 bases). The CDR3 sequence is 16 residues long. Germline V CDR1 and CDR2: SGHAT, FQNNGV. V dropped 2 bases and J dropped 0 bases, with 11 bases sitting between them. The DNA of the CDR3 is TGTGCCAGCAGCTTAAATTGGGGGGTCTCCTACAATGAGCAGTTCTTC. It translates to CASSLNWGVSYNEQFF.

This clone has a single count. V is TRBV7-8 and J is TRBJ2-2; D not resolved. V was clipped by 0 bases and J by 9 bases, with 11 bases between them. From germline, CDR1 is SGHVS and CDR2 FQNEAQ. The CDR3 covers 14 residues. The CDR3, as DNA: TGTGCCAGCAGCTTAGCGGGCCTACCTCGGGAGCTGTTTTTT. Translating gives CASSLAGLPRELFF. The complete variable domain, with remaining parts taken from reference TRBV7-8 and TRBJ2-2, reads GAGVSQSPRYKVAKRGQDVALRCDPISGHVSLFWYQQALGQGPEFLTYFQNEAQLDKSGLPSDRFFAERPEGSVSTLKIQRTQQEDSAVYLCASSLAGLPRELFFGEGSRLTVL.

This rearrangement joins TRBV7-2 to TRBJ1-3, with D perhaps TRBD1 (6 bases). The V gene's germline CDR1 is SGHTA and CDR2 FQGNSA. Trimming took 1 base from V and 1 from J, leaving 14 bases between them. This CDR3 spans 17 amino acids. CDR3 sequence: CASSLEAGTTSGNTIYF. The DNA for the CDR3 is TGTGCCAGCAGCTTAGAGGCAGGGACAACTTCTGGAAACACCATATATTTT.

The CDR3 reads CASSASGGSETQYF. The CDR3 DNA sequence: TGTGCCAGCAGTGCTAGCGGGGGGTCAGAGACCCAGTACTTC. The rearrangement uses TRBV6-1 and TRBJ2-5, with 11 bases lining up with TRBD2. In germline, CDR1 is MNHNS, CDR2 SASEGT. The trim removed 4 bases at V and 4 bases at J, leaving 2 bases unmatched. The CDR3 is 14 amino acids.

This chain connects TRBV19 to TRBJ2-2, with TRBD1 matching over 7 bases. The CDR3 runs 17 residues. Germline V gene lookup returns CDR1 LNHDA and CDR2 SQIVND (reference sequence). The ends lost 4 bases at V and 1 base at J; junction bases unmatched: 9. CDR3 DNA sequence: TGTGCCAGTAGTACCCTCTTCGCAGGGGGGAACACCGGGGAGCTGTTTTTT. Translated, it gives CASSTLFAGGNTGELFF.

The chain links TRBV27 to TRBJ1-2; D is unresolved. V lost 7 bases to trimming and J lost 3 bases, with 12 bases between them. The V gene's germline CDR1 is MNHEY and CDR2 SMNVEV (reference sequence). The CDR3 extends over 13 amino acids. CDR3 coding DNA: TGTGCCAGCAAGAGAGGAGCAGACTATGGCTACACCTTC. Its translation is CASKRGADYGYTF.

The chain couples TRBV6-5 to TRBJ1-3, with a weak D call TRBD1 (6 bases). Trimming removed 10 bases from V and 4 bases from J, with 14 bases in between. Germline V gene sequence: CDR1 MNHEY, CDR2 SVGAGI. The CDR3 runs 13 residues. CDR3 sequence reads: CATKKGEGNTIYF. CDR3 nucleotide sequence: TGTGCCACCAAGAAGGGGGAAGGAAACACCATATATTTT.

The J gene is TRBJ1-6, the V gene TRBV5-1, with 9 bases lining up with TRBD1. V dropped 3 bases and J dropped 7; count of bases not matched to a gene: 11. The CDR3 runs 17 residues. Germline loops: CDR1 SGHRS, CDR2 YFSETQ. CDR3 sequence: CASSYDLDRGENSPLHF. CDR3 DNA sequence: TGCGCCAGCAGCTATGACTTGGACAGGGGCGAGAATTCACCCCTCCACTTT.

This clone is a singleton in its sample. The J gene is TRBJ2-1, the V gene TRBV5-1; TRBD1 is a possible D gene (6 bases). This CDR3 region has 16 residues. V dropped 4 bases and J dropped 7 bases, with 21 bases sitting between them. Germline V lookup: CDR1 SGHRS, CDR2 YFSETQ. The CDR3 here is CASSTLVQGSLNEQFF. The CDR3 nucleotides read TGCGCCAGCAGCACCCTGGTACAGGGATCTTTGAATGAGCAGTTCTTC.

The chain links TRBV7-9 to TRBJ2-3; the match to TRBD2 covers 11 bases. V shed 4 bases, J shed 5 bases, and the junction held 5 bases outside the gene matches. The CDR3 extends over 15 amino acids. The germline V gene encodes CDR1 SEHNR and CDR2 FQNEAQ (reference sequence). The CDR3 region is CASSSTSGGVDTQYF. The CDR3, as DNA: TGTGCCAGCAGCTCCACTAGCGGGGGTGTAGATACGCAGTATTTT.

This clone was observed once. V is TRBV6-4 and J is TRBJ1-1, with TRBD1 as a possible D gene (5 bases). Between the trimmed V and J ends, which lost 4 bases and 1 base, there was a span of 13 bases. Germline V gives CDR1 MRHNA, CDR2 SNTAGT. The CDR3 spans 15 residues. The CDR3 DNA reads TGTGCCAGCAGTGTACACAGGCCCAAGAACACTGAAGCTTTCTTT. This gives the protein CASSVHRPKNTEAFF.